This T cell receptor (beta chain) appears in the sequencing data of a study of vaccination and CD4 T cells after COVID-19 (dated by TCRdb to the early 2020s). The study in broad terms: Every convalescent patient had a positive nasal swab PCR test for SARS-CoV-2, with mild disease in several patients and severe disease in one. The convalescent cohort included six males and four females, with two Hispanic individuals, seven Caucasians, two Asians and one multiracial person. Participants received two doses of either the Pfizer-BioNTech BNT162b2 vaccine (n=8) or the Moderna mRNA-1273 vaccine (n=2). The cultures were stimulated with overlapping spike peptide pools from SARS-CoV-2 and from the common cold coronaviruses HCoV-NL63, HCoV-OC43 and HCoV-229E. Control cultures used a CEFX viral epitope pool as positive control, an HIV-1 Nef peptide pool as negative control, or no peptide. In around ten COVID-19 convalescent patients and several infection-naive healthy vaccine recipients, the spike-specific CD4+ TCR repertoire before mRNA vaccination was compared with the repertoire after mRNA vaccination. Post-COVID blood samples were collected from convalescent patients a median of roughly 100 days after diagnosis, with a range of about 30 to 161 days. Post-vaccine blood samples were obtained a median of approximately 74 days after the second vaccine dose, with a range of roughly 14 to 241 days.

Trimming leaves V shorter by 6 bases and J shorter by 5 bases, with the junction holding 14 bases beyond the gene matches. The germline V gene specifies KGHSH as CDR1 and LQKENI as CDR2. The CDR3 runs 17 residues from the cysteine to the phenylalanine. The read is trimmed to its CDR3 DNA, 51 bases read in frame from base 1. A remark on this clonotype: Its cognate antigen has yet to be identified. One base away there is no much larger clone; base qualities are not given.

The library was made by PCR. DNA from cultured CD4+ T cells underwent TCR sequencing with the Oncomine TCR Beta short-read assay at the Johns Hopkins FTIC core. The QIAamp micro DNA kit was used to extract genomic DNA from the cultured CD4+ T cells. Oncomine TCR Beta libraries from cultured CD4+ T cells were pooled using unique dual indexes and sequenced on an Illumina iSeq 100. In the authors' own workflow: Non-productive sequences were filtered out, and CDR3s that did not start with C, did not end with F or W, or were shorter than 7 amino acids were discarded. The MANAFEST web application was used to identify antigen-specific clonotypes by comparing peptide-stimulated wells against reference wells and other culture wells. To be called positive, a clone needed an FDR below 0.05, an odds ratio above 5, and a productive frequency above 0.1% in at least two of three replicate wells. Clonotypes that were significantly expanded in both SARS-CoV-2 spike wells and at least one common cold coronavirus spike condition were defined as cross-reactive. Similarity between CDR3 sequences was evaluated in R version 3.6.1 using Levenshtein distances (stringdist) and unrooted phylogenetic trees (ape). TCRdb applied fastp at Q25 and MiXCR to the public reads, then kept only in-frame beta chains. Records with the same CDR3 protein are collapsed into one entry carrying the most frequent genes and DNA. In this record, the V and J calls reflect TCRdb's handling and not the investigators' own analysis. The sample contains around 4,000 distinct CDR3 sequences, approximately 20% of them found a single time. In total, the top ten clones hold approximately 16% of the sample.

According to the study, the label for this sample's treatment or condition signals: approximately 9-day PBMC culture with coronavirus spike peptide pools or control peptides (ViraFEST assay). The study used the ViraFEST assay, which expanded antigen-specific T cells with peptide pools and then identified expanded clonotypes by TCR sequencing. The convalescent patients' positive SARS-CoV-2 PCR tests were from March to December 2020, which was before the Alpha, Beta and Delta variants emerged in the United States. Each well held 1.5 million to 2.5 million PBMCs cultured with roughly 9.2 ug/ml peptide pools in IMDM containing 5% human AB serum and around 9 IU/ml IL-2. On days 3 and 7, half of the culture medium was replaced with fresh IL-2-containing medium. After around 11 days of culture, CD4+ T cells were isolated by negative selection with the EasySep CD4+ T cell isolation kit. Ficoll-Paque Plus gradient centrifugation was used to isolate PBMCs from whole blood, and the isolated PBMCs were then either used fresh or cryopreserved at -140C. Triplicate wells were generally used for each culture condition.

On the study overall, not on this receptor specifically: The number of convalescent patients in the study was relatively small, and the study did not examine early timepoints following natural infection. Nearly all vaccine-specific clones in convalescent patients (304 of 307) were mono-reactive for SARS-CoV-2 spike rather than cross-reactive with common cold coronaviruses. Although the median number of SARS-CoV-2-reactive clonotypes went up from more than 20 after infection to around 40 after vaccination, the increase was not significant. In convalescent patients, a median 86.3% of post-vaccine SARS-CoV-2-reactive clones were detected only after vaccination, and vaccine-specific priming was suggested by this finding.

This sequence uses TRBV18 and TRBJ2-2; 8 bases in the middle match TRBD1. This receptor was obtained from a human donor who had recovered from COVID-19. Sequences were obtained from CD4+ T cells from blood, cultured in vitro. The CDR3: CASSPILGQGGTGELFF. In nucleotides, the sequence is TGTGCCAGCTCCCCTATACTTGGACAGGGCGGAACCGGGGAGCTGTTTTTT. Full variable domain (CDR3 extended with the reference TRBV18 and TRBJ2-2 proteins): NAGVMQNPRHLVRRRGQEARLRCSPMKGHSHVYWYRQLPEEGLKFMVYLQKENIIDESGMPKERFSAEFPKEGPSILRIQQVVRGDSAAYFCASSPILGQGGTGELFFGEGSRLTVL.